Below, one T cell receptor beta chain is given with its context. Its matching antigen is unknown. The CDR3 runs to 15 residues. The germline V and J ends were trimmed by 4 bases and 0 bases, with 11 bases remaining between them. Looked up from germline, CDR1 is SGDLS and CDR2 is YYNGEE. Time point noted: persistent/refractory GD, antithyroid drugs over 5 years with positive TRAb. From RNA extracted from PBMCs, the TCR library was made. Patients came through an endocrinology department, and that department was in Xi'an, China. The data stem from a study of regulatory T cells in long-lasting Graves disease. Study-wide findings and caveats: There was favoring of TRBV28, TRBJ1-2 and TRBJ2-5 in persistent disease.

HTBI primers from iRepertoire and Arm-PCR of CDR3 regions yielded the TCR beta libraries. TCRdb reprocessed the multiplex PCR reads with MiXCR, giving one entry per CDR3 protein. This sample has hundreds of thousands of distinct CDR3 sequences; less than 25% occur once, and the top ten carry 7% to 9.5%. The source material was peripheral blood mononuclear cells (PBMCs), sampled when the disease was refractory, from a patient treated with antithyroid drugs. The TCR comes from a female donor with Graves disease. The rearrangement joins TRBV9 to TRBJ2-1; possibly TRBD1 or TRBD2 for D (5 bases each). CDR3 sequence reads: CASSWGISSYNEQFF. The DNA of the CDR3 is TGTGCCAGCAGCTGGGGGATTAGCTCCTACAATGAGCAGTTCTTC.